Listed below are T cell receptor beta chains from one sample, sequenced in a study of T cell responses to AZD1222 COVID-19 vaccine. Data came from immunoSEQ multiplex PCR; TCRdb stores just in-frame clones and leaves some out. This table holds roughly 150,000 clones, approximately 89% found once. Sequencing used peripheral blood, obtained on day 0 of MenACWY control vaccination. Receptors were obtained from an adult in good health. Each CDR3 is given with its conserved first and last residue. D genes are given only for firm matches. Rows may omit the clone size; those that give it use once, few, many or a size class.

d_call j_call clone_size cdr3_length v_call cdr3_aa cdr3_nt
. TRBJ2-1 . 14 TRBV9 CASSAKGSYNEQFF TGTGCCAGCAGTGCAAAGGGATCCTACAATGAGCAGTTCTTC
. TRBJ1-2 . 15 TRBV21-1 CASSNPRRPNYGYTF TGTGCCAGCAGCAATCCTCGCCGGCCCAACTATGGCTACACCTTC
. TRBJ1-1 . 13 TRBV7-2 CASSLMGNTEAFF TGTGCCAGCAGCTTGATGGGGAACACTGAAGCTTTCTTT
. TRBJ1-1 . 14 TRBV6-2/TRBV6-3 CASSWDGFNTEAFF TGTGCCAGCAGTTGGGACGGCTTTAACACTGAAGCTTTCTTT
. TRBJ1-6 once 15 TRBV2 CASTGGTADNSPLHF TGTGCCAGCACTGGAGGCACCGCTGATAATTCACCCCTCCACTTT
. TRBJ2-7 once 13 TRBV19 CATYTKSSYEQYF TGTGCCACCTACACTAAGAGCTCCTACGAGCAGTACTTC
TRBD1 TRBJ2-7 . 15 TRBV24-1 CATSDPGQGNGEQYF TGTGCCACCAGTGATCCGGGACAGGGCAATGGCGAGCAGTACTTC
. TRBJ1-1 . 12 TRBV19 CASSARELQAFF TGTGCCAGTAGTGCGCGAGAGCTACAAGCTTTCTTT
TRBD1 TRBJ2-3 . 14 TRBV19 CAARRDRGADTQYF TGTGCCGCCAGAAGGGACAGGGGTGCAGATACGCAGTATTTT
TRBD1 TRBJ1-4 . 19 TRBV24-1 CATSETPGLGPTQGEKLFF TGTGCCACCAGTGAGACCCCGGGCTTGGGTCCCACACAGGGGGAAAAACTGTTTTTT
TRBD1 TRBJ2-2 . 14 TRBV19 CASSLTGAAGELFF TGTGCCAGTAGTCTCACAGGGGCGGCCGGGGAGCTGTTTTTT
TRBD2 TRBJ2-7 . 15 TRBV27 CASSHGTSGIGEQYF TGTGCCAGCAGCCACGGGACTAGCGGGATTGGAGAGCAGTACTTC
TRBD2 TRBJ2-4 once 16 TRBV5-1 CASSLTSGSAKNIQYF TGCGCCAGCAGCTTGACTAGCGGGAGCGCCAAAAACATTCAGTACTTC
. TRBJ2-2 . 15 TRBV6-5 CASRRGPTNTGELFF TGTGCCAGCAGGCGGGGGCCTACGAACACCGGGGAGCTGTTTTTT
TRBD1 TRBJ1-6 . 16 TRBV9 CASSPRAGGPGSPLHF TGTGCCAGCAGCCCTCGAGCAGGGGGACCTGGTTCACCCCTCCACTTT
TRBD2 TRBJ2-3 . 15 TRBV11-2 CASSPGGRAIDTQYF TGTGCCAGCAGCCCGGGCGGGAGGGCCATAGATACGCAGTATTTT
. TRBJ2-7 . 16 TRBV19 CASSVDSQTYSYEQYF TGTGCCAGTAGTGTAGACAGCCAGACTTACTCCTACGAGCAGTACTTC
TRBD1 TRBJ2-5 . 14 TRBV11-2 CASSPSTGALTQYF TGTGCCAGCAGCCCCTCGACAGGGGCGTTGACCCAGTACTTC
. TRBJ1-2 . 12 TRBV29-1 CSVTESGGGYTF TGCAGCGTTACTGAGTCAGGAGGTGGCTACACCTTC
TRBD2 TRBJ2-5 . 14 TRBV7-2 CASSFSAGGETQYF TGTGCCAGCAGCTTTTCAGCGGGAGGCGAGACCCAGTACTTC
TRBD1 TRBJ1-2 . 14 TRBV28 CASSLVQGVGGYTF TGTGCCAGCAGTTTAGTACAGGGGGTTGGGGGCTACACCTTC
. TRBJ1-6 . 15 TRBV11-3 CASSNPQRTNSPLHF TGTGCCAGCAGCAACCCACAGCGTACTAATTCACCCCTCCACTTT
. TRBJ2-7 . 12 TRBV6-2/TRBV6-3 CASSVSSYEQYF TGTGCCAGCAGCGTCAGCTCCTACGAGCAGTACTTC
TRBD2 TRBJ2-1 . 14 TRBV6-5 CASEAREEENEQFF TGTGCCAGCGAAGCCCGGGAGGAGGAAAATGAGCAGTTCTTC
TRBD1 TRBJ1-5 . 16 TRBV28 CASSLSRGLGNQPQHF TGTGCCAGCAGTCTCTCCAGGGGGCTGGGCAATCAGCCCCAGCATTTT
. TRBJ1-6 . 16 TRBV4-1 CASVAAASSYNSPLHF TGCGCCAGCGTGGCAGCGGCGAGCTCCTATAATTCACCCCTCCACTTT
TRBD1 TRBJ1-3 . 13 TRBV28 CASRGQGGNTIYF TGTGCCAGCAGGGGACAGGGCGGAAACACCATATATTTT